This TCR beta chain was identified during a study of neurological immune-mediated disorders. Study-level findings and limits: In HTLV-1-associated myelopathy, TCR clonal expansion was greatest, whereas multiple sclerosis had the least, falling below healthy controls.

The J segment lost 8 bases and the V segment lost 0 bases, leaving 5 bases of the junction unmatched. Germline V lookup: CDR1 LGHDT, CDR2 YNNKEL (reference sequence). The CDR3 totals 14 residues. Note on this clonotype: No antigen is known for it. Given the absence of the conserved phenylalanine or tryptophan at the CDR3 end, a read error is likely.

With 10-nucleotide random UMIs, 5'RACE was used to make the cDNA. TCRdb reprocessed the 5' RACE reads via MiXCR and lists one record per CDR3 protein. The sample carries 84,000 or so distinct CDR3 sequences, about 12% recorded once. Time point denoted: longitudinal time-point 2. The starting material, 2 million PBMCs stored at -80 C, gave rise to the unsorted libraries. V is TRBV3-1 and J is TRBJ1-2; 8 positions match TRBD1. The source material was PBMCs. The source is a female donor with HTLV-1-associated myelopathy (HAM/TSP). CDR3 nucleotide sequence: TGTGCCAGCAGCCAAGATTACAGGGGGGGAGGCTACACCGTC. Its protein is CASSQDYRGGGYTV.